The 3 T cell receptor beta chains below come from one sample, sequenced in a study of T cell responses to AZD1222 COVID-19 vaccine. Clones were sequenced by immunoSEQ multiplex PCR, and TCRdb holds only the in-frame ones, with some missing. This sample has around 75,000 clones, with approximately 85% found just once. The specimen was peripheral blood, collected on day 0 of AZD1222 vaccination. These TCRs come from an adult in good health.

The chain is built from TRBV7-3 and TRBJ2-3, with D unclear. The CDR3 length is 14 residues. The V end was cut by 5 bases, the J end by 6 bases, with 15 bases between. Germline V gene lookup returns CDR1 SGHTA and CDR2 FQGTGA. The CDR3 loop is CASSPVSNLDTQYF. The CDR3 bases are TGTGCCAGCAGCCCAGTTAGCAACTTGGATACGCAGTATTTT.

The rearrangement links TRBV7-2 to TRBJ2-7; perhaps D is TRBD1 or TRBD2 (6 bases each). Trimming pared 4 bases from V and 0 bases from J, leaving 22 bases between. There are 18 residues in the CDR3. Germline loops: CDR1 SGHTA, CDR2 FQGNSA. The chain's CDR3 is CASSYPSQGLAASYEQYF. The CDR3 nucleotides are TGTGCCAGCAGCTACCCCTCCCAGGGGTTAGCGGCCTCCTACGAGCAGTACTTC. The whole variable domain, remainder taken from reference TRBV7-2 and TRBJ2-7, is GAGVSQSPSNKVTEKGKDVELRCDPISGHTALYWYRQSLGQGLEFLIYFQGNSAPDKSGLPSDRFSAERTGGSVSTLTIQRTQQEDSAVYLCASSYPSQGLAASYEQYFGPGTRLTVT.

This clone was seen only a few times. The chain employs TRBV5-1 and TRBJ2-2; a possible D gene is TRBD1 (7 bases). This CDR3 contains 15 residues. Trimming removed 7 bases at V and 1 base at J, with 14 bases between. From germline, CDR1 is SGHRS and CDR2 YFSETQ. The CDR3 nucleotides read TGCGCCAGCGGTTTCCAGGGGGGGAACACCGGGGAGCTGTTTTTT. Protein product: CASGFQGGNTGELFF. The full variable domain, rest sourced from reference TRBV5-1 and TRBJ2-2, is KAGVTQTPRYLIKTRGQQVTLSCSPISGHRSVSWYQQTPGQGLQFLFEYFSETQRNKGNFPGRFSGRQFSNSRSEMNVSTLELGDSALYLCASGFQGGNTGELFFGEGSRLTVL.